This is a list of T cell receptor beta chains from one sample in a study of identical twins. TCRdb re-analysed the 5' RACE reads in MiXCR, keeping a single row per CDR3 protein. Of some 660,000 distinct CDR3 sequences listed, around 8.3% are singletons. These records were also assigned to another study, of yellow fever vaccine responses in identical twins.

Sequencing was performed on PBMCs. These receptors all come from a woman aged 18 to 35 in good health. The CDR3 runs from the conserved cysteine through the conserved F or W. The D gene is left open where the match is weak. Size values are once, few and many counts, or a class for expanded clones, and some rows have none.

>TRBJ2-5|TRBV6-2/TRBV6-3|14|NA|few
CASSTQAGKETQYF
TGTGCCAGCAGCACCCAAGCGGGTAAAGAGACCCAGTACTTC
>TRBJ2-7|TRBV18|14|NA|NA
CASSPGTRGQKQYF
TGTGCCAGCTCACCCGGGACACGGGGGCAGAAGCAGTACTTC
>TRBJ2-1|TRBV10-3|14|NA|many
CAISGGDDYNEQFF
TGTGCCATCAGTGGTGGGGACGACTACAATGAGCAGTTCTTC
>TRBJ1-1|TRBV9|17|TRBD1|NA
CASSVDPSTGLNTEAFF
TGTGCCAGCAGCGTGGACCCCTCGACAGGGTTGAACACTGAAGCTTTCTTT
>TRBJ2-7|TRBV2|11|NA|few
CASSENRGQYF
TGTGCCAGCAGTGAAAATCGTGGGCAGTACTTC
>TRBJ2-1|TRBV27|14|TRBD2|NA
CATSPGLARSEQFF
TGTGCCACTAGCCCGGGACTAGCGAGAAGTGAGCAGTTCTTC
>TRBJ1-2|TRBV25-1|14|NA|NA
CASSGAGPHYGYTF
TGTGCCAGCAGTGGCGCAGGCCCCCACTATGGCTACACCTTC
>TRBJ1-2|TRBV10-3|14|TRBD1|NA
CAINPGQGDYGYTF
TGTGCCATCAACCCCGGACAGGGGGACTATGGCTACACCTTC
>TRBJ2-7|TRBV20-1|14|TRBD2|NA
CSADGTSGSYEQYF
TGCAGTGCTGACGGGACTAGCGGCTCCTACGAGCAGTACTTC
>TRBJ2-1|TRBV28|12|NA|NA
CASSLSGREQFF
TGTGCCAGCAGTTTAAGTGGGAGGGAGCAGTTCTTC
>TRBJ2-5|TRBV4-1|16|NA|NA
CASSQEDIGFGETQYF
TGCGCCAGCAGCCAAGAGGACATAGGGTTCGGCGAGACCCAGTACTTC
>TRBJ1-1|TRBV25-1|13|NA|few
CASLGPMNTEAFF
TGTGCCAGCCTCGGACCTATGAACACTGAAGCTTTCTTT
>TRBJ2-3|TRBV11-2|14|NA|NA
CASSPDPVTDTQYF
TGTGCCAGCAGCCCGGACCCTGTCACAGATACGCAGTATTTT
>TRBJ2-5|TRBV19|13|NA|NA
CASWGHGQETQYF
TGTGCGAGCTGGGGCCACGGACAAGAGACCCAGTACTTC
>TRBJ2-2|TRBV4-3|14|NA|few
CASSQGEYTGELFF
TGCGCCAGCAGCCAAGGGGAGTACACCGGGGAGCTGTTTTTT
>TRBJ1-1|TRBV7-9|11|NA|few
CASSPDSEAFF
TGTGCCAGCAGCCCGGACAGTGAAGCTTTCTTT
>TRBJ2-7|TRBV5-1|14|TRBD1|NA
CASATGTGTYEQYF
TGCGCCAGCGCCACCGGGACAGGGACCTACGAGCAGTACTTC
>TRBJ2-7|TRBV2|13|NA|few
CASSGGRGYEQYF
TGTGCCAGCAGTGGTGGCAGGGGATACGAGCAGTACTTC
>TRBJ1-1|TRBV5-1|16|TRBD1|few
CASSLRDRALVTEAFF
TGCGCCAGCAGCCTCCGGGACAGGGCTTTGGTCACTGAAGCTTTCTTT
>TRBJ1-2|TRBV19|16|NA|NA
CASNVGGSVRRYGYTF
TGTGCCAGTAACGTAGGGGGGTCGGTTCGACGATATGGCTACACCTTC
>TRBJ1-2|TRBV7-2|14|TRBD1|few
CASSHTGANYGYTF
TGTGCCAGCAGTCATACAGGGGCCAACTATGGCTACACCTTC
>TRBJ1-4|TRBV12-3/TRBV12-4|15|NA|many
CASSFPGREGEKLFF
TGTGCCAGCAGTTTTCCCGGGAGGGAGGGCGAAAAACTGTTTTTT
>TRBJ2-5|TRBV7-9|16|NA|NA
CASSQSPTGVVETQYF
TGTGCCAGCAGTCAAAGCCCGACTGGGGTGGTGGAGACCCAGTACTTC
>TRBJ2-1|TRBV4-3|15|NA|NA
CASSQDRMGYNEQFF
TGCGCCAGCAGCCAAGATCGCATGGGTTACAATGAGCAGTTCTTC
>TRBJ2-7|TRBV29-1|13|TRBD2|few
CSVEVAGVYEQYF
TGCAGCGTTGAAGTAGCGGGAGTTTACGAGCAGTACTTC
>TRBJ2-1|TRBV19|18|NA|NA
CASSIENGRGALVNEQFF
TGTGCCAGTAGTATAGAAAACGGACGTGGGGCGTTGGTCAATGAGCAGTTCTTC
>TRBJ1-1|TRBV3-1|16|NA|many
CASSQDWRGGNTEAFF
TGTGCCAGCAGCCAAGATTGGAGGGGGGGGAACACTGAAGCTTTCTTT
>TRBJ1-1|TRBV7-2|13|NA|few
CASSLGERTEAFF
TGTGCCAGCAGCTTAGGTGAGAGGACTGAAGCTTTCTTT
>TRBJ2-5|TRBV10-3|9|NA|many
CAIGETQYF
TGTGCCATCGGGGAGACCCAGTACTTC
>TRBJ2-3|TRBV28|17|TRBD2|NA
CASSSGTSGASVDTQYF
TGTGCCAGCAGCTCCGGGACTAGCGGGGCCTCTGTAGATACGCAGTATTTT
>TRBJ1-1|TRBV7-2|15|NA|few
CASSLVATLNTEAFF
TGTGCCAGCAGCTTAGTAGCCACCTTGAACACTGAAGCTTTCTTT
>TRBJ1-1|TRBV5-6|17|TRBD1|few
CASSFGTGGVWNTEAFF
TGTGCCAGCAGCTTCGGGACAGGGGGAGTGTGGAACACTGAAGCTTTCTTT
>TRBJ2-2|TRBV12-3/TRBV12-4|16|TRBD1|few
CASSLSDRGSGGELFF
TGTGCCAGCAGTCTCTCGGACAGGGGGAGCGGCGGGGAGCTGTTTTTT
>TRBJ1-1|TRBV6-1|11|NA|NA
CACTGNTEAFF
TGTGCCTGCACAGGGAACACTGAAGCTTTCTTT
>TRBJ2-1|TRBV19|15|TRBD1|few
CASSSPGQGANEQFF
TGTGCCAGTAGTTCCCCGGGACAGGGGGCCAATGAGCAGTTCTTC
>TRBJ1-6|TRBV5-1|15|NA|NA
CASSEGWIINSPLHF
TGCGCCAGCAGTGAGGGTTGGATAATTAATTCACCCCTCCACTTT
>TRBJ2-1|TRBV24-1|12|NA|many
CATQNGVLEQFF
TGTGCCACCCAGAATGGGGTTTTGGAGCAGTTCTTC
>TRBJ2-1|TRBV15|15|TRBD2|NA
CATSRGLAGANEQFF
TGTGCCACCAGCAGGGGACTAGCGGGGGCCAATGAGCAGTTCTTC
>TRBJ2-3|TRBV25-1|16|TRBD1|few
CASSEWRDRGRDTQYF
TGTGCCAGCAGTGAATGGAGGGACAGGGGGAGGGATACGCAGTATTTT
>TRBJ2-2|TRBV5-4|15|NA|few
CASSIDRIYTGELFF
TGTGCCAGCAGCATTGACAGAATCTACACCGGGGAGCTGTTTTTT
>TRBJ2-1|TRBV6-2/TRBV6-3|15|TRBD2|few
CASSSRGTILNEQFF
TGTGCCAGCAGTTCCCGAGGGACTATTCTCAATGAGCAGTTCTTC
>TRBJ1-1|TRBV24-1|13|NA|few
CATSDFQGTEAFF
TGTGCCACCAGTGATTTCCAGGGGACTGAAGCTTTCTTT
>TRBJ2-7|TRBV7-9|16|TRBD1|few
CASSFRSEDRSYEQYF
TGTGCCAGCAGCTTCCGCTCCGAGGACAGGAGCTACGAGCAGTACTTC
>TRBJ1-5|TRBV29-1|13|NA|many
CSVARDKNQPQHF
TGCAGCGTTGCACGGGACAAAAATCAGCCCCAGCATTTT
>TRBJ2-2|TRBV20-1|14|TRBD2|NA
CSAVGLAYTGQLFF
TGCAGTGCTGTGGGACTAGCGTACACCGGGCAGCTGTTTTTT
>TRBJ2-2|TRBV12-3/TRBV12-4|17|TRBD2|NA
CASSSSGLAGTPGELFF
TGTGCCAGCAGTAGCAGCGGACTAGCGGGTACCCCCGGGGAGCTGTTTTTT
>TRBJ2-7|TRBV7-8|14|TRBD1|NA
CASSLYRGPYEQYF
TGTGCCAGCAGCTTATACAGGGGTCCCTACGAGCAGTACTTC
>TRBJ2-4|TRBV11-2|12|NA|few
CASSLDFNIQYF
TGTGCCAGCAGCTTAGATTTTAACATTCAGTACTTC
>TRBJ2-7|TRBV5-1|15|NA|few
CASSLRQTKAGEQYF
TGCGCCAGCAGCTTGAGACAGACTAAAGCGGGCGAGCAGTACTTC
>TRBJ2-5|TRBV2|13|NA|NA
CAGRGGYQETQYF
TGTGCCGGGCGGGGCGGGTACCAAGAGACCCAGTACTTC
>TRBJ1-2|TRBV3-1|15|NA|NA
CASSQDLTDNYGYTF
TGTGCCAGCAGCCAAGATCTCACTGACAACTATGGCTACACCTTC
>TRBJ1-2|TRBV5-6|11|NA|few
CASSYRIGYTF
TGTGCCAGCAGTTATAGGATTGGCTACACCTTC
>TRBJ2-7|TRBV29-1|12|NA|few
CSVQLESYEQYF
TGCAGCGTACAACTGGAGTCCTACGAGCAGTACTTC
>TRBJ1-6|TRBV10-3|15|TRBD1|few
CAIRDRDTSNSPLHF
TGTGCCATCAGGGACAGGGACACAAGCAATTCACCCCTCCACTTT
>TRBJ2-3|TRBV11-2|18|TRBD2|NA
CASSLVWPLGLDTDTQYF
TGTGCCAGCAGCTTAGTTTGGCCATTAGGACTAGACACAGATACGCAGTATTTT
>TRBJ2-2|TRBV20-1|16|TRBD1|few
CSAREQGTGRTGELFF
TGCAGTGCGAGGGAGCAGGGGACAGGAAGAACCGGGGAGCTGTTTTTT